The table lists the clone carrying this T cell receptor (beta chain) with a few counts. Its antigen is unknown. This record comes from a study of radiotherapy plus CTLA-4 blockade in lung cancer. The study, taken as a whole, reports: Reportedly, early blood T cell clone dynamics best predicted response, with interferon-beta.

The method was immunoSEQ multiplex PCR; TCRdb's version includes in-frame clones alone and lacks a portion of them. This sample carries roughly 53,000 clones, about 83% of them seen once, and the ten largest clones take around 4.8%. The germline V gene encodes CDR1 SGHAT and CDR2 FQNNGV. CDR3 length: 15 residues. The J segment lost 5 bases and the V segment lost 5 bases, leaving 3 bases of the junction unmatched. The material sequenced was peripheral blood, taken from a patient treated with radiotherapy plus ipilimumab. This chain links TRBV11-2 with TRBJ2-1; 13 bases align to TRBD2. The receptor comes from a human donor with non-small cell lung cancer whose response to radiotherapy plus ipilimumab could not be evaluated. Written as DNA, the CDR3 is TGTGCCAGCAGCGCGACTAGCGGGGGGAACAATGAGCAGTTCTTC. Translated: CASSATSGGNNEQFF. Looking up the rest from reference TRBV11-2 and TRBJ2-1 gives the full variable domain: EAGVAQSPRYKIIEKRQSVAFWCNPISGHATLYWYQQILGQGPKLLIQFQNNGVVDDSQLPKDRFSAERLKGVDSTLKIQPAKLEDSAVYLCASSATSGGNNEQFFGPGTRLTVL.